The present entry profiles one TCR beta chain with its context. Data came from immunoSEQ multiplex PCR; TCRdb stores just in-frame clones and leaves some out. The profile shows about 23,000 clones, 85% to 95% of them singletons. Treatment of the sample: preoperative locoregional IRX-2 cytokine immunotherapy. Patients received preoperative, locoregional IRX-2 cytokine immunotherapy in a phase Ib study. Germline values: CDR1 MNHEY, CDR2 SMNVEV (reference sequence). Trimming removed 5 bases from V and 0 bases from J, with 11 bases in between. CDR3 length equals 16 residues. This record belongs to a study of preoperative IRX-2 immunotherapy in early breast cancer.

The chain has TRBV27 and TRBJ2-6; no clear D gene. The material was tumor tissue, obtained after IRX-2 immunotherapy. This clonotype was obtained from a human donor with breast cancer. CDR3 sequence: CASSPLAVSGANVLTF. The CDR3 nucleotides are TGTGCCAGCAGTCCGCTGGCCGTCTCTGGGGCCAACGTCCTGACTTTC.